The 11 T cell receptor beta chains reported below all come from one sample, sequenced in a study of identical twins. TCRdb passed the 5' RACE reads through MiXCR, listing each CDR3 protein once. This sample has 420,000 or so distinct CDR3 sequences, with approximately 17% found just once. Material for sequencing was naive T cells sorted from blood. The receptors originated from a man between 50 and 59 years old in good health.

The chain's CDR3 is CASSPIAVRELNEQFF. In DNA form, the CDR3 reads TGTGCCAGCAGTCCCATCGCGGTGCGGGAGTTAAATGAGCAGTTCTTC. This chain connects TRBV6-2 or TRBV6-3 to TRBJ2-1, with TRBD2 identical over 7 bases. The CDR3 has 16 amino acids. Germline V CDR1 and CDR2: MNHEY, SVGEGT. Trimming removed 5 bases from V and 7 bases from J; junction bases left unmatched: 14.

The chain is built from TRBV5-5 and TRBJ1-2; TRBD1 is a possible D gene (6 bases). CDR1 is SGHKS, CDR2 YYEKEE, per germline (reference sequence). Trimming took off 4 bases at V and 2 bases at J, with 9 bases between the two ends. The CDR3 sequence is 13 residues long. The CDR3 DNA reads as TGTGCCAGCAGCCGCGACAGGAACTATGGCTACACCTTC. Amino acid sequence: CASSRDRNYGYTF.

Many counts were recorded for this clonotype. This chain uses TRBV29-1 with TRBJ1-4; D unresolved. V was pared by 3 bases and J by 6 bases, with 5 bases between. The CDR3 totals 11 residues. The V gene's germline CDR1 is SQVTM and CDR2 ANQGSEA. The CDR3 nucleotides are TGCAGCGTTGAGGTATATGAAAAACTGTTTTTT. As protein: CSVEVYEKLFF. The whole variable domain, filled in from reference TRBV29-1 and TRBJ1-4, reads SAVISQKPSRDICQRGTSLTIQCQVDSQVTMMFWYRQQPGQSLTLIATANQGSEATYESGFVIDKFPISRPNLTFSTLTVSNMSPEDSSIYLCSVEVYEKLFFGSGTQLSVL.

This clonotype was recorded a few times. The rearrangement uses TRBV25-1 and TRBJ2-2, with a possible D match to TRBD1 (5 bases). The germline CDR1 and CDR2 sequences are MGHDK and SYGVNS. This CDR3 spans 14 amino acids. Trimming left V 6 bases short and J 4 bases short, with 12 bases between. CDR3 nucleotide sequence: TGTGCCAGCAGCGGACAAGCGATCACCGGGGAGCTGTTTTTT. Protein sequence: CASSGQAITGELFF.

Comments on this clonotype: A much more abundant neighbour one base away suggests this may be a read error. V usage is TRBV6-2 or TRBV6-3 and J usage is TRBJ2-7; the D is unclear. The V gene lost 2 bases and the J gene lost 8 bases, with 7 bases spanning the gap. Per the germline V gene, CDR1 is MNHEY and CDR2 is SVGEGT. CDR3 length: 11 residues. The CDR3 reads CASSYVDKQYF. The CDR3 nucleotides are TGTGCCAGCAGTTACGTCGACAAGCAGTACTTC.

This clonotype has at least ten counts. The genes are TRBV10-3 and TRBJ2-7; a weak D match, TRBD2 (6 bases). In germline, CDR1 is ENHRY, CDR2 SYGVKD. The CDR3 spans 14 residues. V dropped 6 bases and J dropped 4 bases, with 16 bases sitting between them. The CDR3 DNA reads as TGTGCCATCAGCGAAGACAGCCGGGGGTACGAGCAGTACTTC. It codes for CAISEDSRGYEQYF.

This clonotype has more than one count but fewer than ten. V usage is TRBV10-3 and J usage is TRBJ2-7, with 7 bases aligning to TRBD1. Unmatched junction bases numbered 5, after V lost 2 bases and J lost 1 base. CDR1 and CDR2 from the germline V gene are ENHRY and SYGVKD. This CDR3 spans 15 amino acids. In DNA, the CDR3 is TGTGCCATCAGTGAGACAGGGGCGACATCCTACGAGCAGTACTTC. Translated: CAISETGATSYEQYF.

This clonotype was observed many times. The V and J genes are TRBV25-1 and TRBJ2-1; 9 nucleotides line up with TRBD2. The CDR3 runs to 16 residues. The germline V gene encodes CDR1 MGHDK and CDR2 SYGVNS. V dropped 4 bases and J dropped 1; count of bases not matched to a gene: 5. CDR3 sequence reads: CASSATSGPSYNEQFF. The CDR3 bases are TGTGCCAGCAGTGCGACTAGCGGTCCTTCCTACAATGAGCAGTTCTTC.

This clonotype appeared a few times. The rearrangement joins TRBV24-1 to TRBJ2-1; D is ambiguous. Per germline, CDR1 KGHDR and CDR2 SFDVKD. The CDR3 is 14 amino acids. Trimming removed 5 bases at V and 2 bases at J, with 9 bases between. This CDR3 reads CATSAPGPYNEQFF. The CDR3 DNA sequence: TGTGCCACCAGTGCCCCAGGTCCCTACAATGAGCAGTTCTTC.

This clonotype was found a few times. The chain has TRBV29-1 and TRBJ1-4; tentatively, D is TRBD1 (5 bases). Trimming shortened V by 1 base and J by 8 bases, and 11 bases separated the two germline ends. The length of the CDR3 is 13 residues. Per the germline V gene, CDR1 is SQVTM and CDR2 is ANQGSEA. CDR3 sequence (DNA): TGCAGCGTTGAAGGCAGGGATCAGGAAAAACTGTTTTTT. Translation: CSVEGRDQEKLFF.

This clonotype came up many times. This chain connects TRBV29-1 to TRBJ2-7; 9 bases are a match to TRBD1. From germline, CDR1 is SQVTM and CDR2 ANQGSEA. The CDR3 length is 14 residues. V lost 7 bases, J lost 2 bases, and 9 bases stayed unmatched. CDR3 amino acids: CSGSTTGGTYEQYF. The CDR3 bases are TGCAGCGGGTCCACGACAGGGGGGACCTACGAGCAGTACTTC.